This T cell receptor beta chain was observed in a study of blood T cell repertoires in COVID-19. Study-wide background: The study drew acute and convalescent COVID-19 samples from the United States, Italy and Spain. The analysed material was cDNA or gDNA that came from T cells, B-cell-depleted T cells, or PBMCs.

V was pared by 5 bases and J by 2 bases, with 6 bases of the junction left unmatched. This CDR3 contains 14 residues. Germline assignment: CDR1 PRHDT and CDR2 FYEKMQ (reference sequence). Seattle's cohort entered during active infection and was followed longitudinally. Produced via immunoSEQ multiplex PCR; TCRdb's table is partial and in-frame only. In the table there are about 200,000 clones, 85% to 90% of which are singletons. The chain recombines TRBV13 with TRBJ2-7; the match to TRBD2 covers 7 bases. The sequenced sample consisted of peripheral blood. This TCR was sampled from a woman aged 45-65 years with COVID-19, enrolled during active disease. Here the CDR3 DNA reads TGTGCCAGCAGCCTGACTAGCAGAGCCTACGAGCAGTACTTC. Translated: CASSLTSRAYEQYF.